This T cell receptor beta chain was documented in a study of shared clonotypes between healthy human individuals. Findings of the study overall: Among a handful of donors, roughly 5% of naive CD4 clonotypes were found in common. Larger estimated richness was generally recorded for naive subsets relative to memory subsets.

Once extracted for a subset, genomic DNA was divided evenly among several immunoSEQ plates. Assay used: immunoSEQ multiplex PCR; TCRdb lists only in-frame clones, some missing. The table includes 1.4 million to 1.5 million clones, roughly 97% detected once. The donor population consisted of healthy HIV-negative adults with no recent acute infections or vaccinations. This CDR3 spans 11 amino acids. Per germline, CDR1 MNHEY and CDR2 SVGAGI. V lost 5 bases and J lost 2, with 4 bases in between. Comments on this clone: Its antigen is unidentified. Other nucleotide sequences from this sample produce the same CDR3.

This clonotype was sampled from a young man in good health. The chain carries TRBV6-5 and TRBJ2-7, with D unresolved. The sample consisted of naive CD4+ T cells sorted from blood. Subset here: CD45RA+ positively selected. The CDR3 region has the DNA TGTGCCAGCAGTCAGGCCTACGAGCAGTACTTC. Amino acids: CASSQAYEQYF.